This entry describes one TCR beta chain. The sample originates from a study of shared clonotypes between healthy human individuals. After removal of 5 bases from V and 1 base from J, the junction contained 7 bases not matched to a gene. Germline V gene data show CDR1 as SGHTA and CDR2 as FQGTGA. The CDR3 runs 15 residues. The repertoire was sequenced with immunoSEQ multiplex PCR; TCRdb's copy has only in-frame clones and lacks some. The sample has some 480,000 clones, approximately 79% seen once; the top ten hold approximately 12%. The receptor was isolated from a woman between 40 and 50 years old in good health. Some clones in this sample may be carry-over from other donors' samples. The gene calls are TRBV7-3 and TRBJ2-5; 7 bases agree with TRBD1. Sequenced sample: PBMCs. The CDR3, as DNA: TGTGCCAGCAGCCTAGCCGGGACAGCCCAAGAGACCCAGTACTTC. Protein product: CASSLAGTAQETQYF.